Shown below are 9 T cell receptor beta chains from a single sample sequenced in a study of T cell responses to AZD1222 COVID-19 vaccine. This table comes from immunoSEQ multiplex PCR, and its TCRdb copy is limited to in-frame clones, with some not included. This table holds around 120,000 clones, 75% to 90% found once. Sample: peripheral blood, taken on day 0 of MenACWY control vaccination. These receptor sequences come from an adult in good health.

The rearrangement joins TRBV7-2 to TRBJ2-5, with a weak D call TRBD1 (6 bases). This CDR3 is 14 amino acids long. The germline CDR1 and CDR2 sequences are SGHTA and FQGNSA. Between the trimmed V and J ends, which lost 1 base and 4 bases, there was a span of 10 bases. The CDR3 spells CASSLGQVPETQYF. CDR3 in DNA: TGTGCCAGCAGCTTAGGACAGGTTCCAGAGACCCAGTACTTC.

This clone appeared a few times. The V call is TRBV4-1, the J call TRBJ2-1, with D tentatively TRBD1 or TRBD2 (5 bases each). Germline V gene lookup returns CDR1 MGHRA and CDR2 YSYEKL. The CDR3 totals 20 residues. V was shortened by 0 bases and J by 0 bases, with 21 bases between the two germline ends. This CDR3 is CASSQDGDPGLVGSYNEQFF. The CDR3 nucleotides read TGCGCCAGCAGCCAAGATGGAGACCCGGGGCTCGTCGGCTCCTACAATGAGCAGTTCTTC.

CDR3 amino acids: CASSLGVSGEETQYF. DNA of the CDR3: TGTGCCAGCAGCCTAGGTGTTAGCGGGGAAGAGACCCAGTACTTC. This rearrangement joins TRBV7-2 to TRBJ2-5, with 8 positions matching TRBD2. The CDR3 runs to 15 residues. Germline trimming cut 5 bases from V and 3 bases from J; bases unmatched to any gene: 8. Germline V CDR1 and CDR2: SGHTA, FQGNSA.

V usage is TRBV10-3 and J usage is TRBJ2-7, with TRBD2 identical over 11 bases. The CDR3 spans 15 residues. Per the germline V gene, CDR1 is ENHRY and CDR2 is SYGVKD. The trim removed 7 bases at V and 0 bases at J, leaving 5 bases unmatched. CDR3: CAITSGLAVSYEQYF. CDR3 nucleotides: TGTGCCATCACCTCGGGACTAGCGGTCTCCTACGAGCAGTACTTC.

The V gene is TRBV2, the J gene TRBJ1-6, with 7 bases aligning to TRBD1. With 7 bases clipped from V and 7 bases from J, the junction kept 4 bases outside the gene matches. Germline assignment: CDR1 SNHLY and CDR2 FYNNEI. The length of the CDR3 is 13 residues. In nucleotides, the CDR3 is TGTGCCAGCATCCGGGACAGAAATTCACCCCTCCACTTT. Its protein product is CASIRDRNSPLHF.

This chain links TRBV4-2 with TRBJ1-2; 8 bases agree with TRBD1. After removal of 0 bases from V and 8 bases from J, the junction contained 14 bases not matched to a gene. CDR1 and CDR2 (germline): LGHNA, YNFKEQ. The CDR3 has 17 residues. This chain's CDR3 is CASSQDRGGAGGRGYTF. The DNA of the CDR3 is TGTGCCAGCAGCCAAGATCGCGGGGGAGCAGGGGGCCGCGGCTACACCTTC.

This clone was counted once. The V and J genes are TRBV28 and TRBJ1-5; weak D call: TRBD1 (5 bases). The CDR3 contains 14 residues. CDR1 is MDHEN, CDR2 SYDVKM, per germline. Trimming removed 4 bases from V and 5 bases from J, with 12 bases in between. CDR3 sequence (DNA): TGTGCCAGCAGTTCGCCAGGGAAGGATCAGCCCCAGCATTTT. Protein product: CASSSPGKDQPQHF.

The chain is built from TRBV15 and TRBJ1-2, with D perhaps matching TRBD1 (5 bases). The V end lost 9 bases, the J end lost 7 bases, and 21 bases lay between the germline ends. Germline V lookup: CDR1 LNHNV, CDR2 YYDKDF (reference sequence). CDR3 size: 14 residues. The CDR3 DNA is TGTGCCACAACCAAAACGCGTTCGGGGGGTGGCTACACCTTC. It is translated as CATTKTRSGGGYTF.

This chain links TRBV5-1 with TRBJ2-1; 10 nucleotides line up with TRBD2. The CDR3 is made up of 14 amino acids. J gave up 8 bases and V 3 bases, and 5 bases lay outside the gene matches. The V gene's germline CDR1 is SGHRS and CDR2 YFSETQ. The CDR3 here is CASSWASGSYEQFF. The CDR3 DNA reads as TGCGCCAGCAGCTGGGCTAGCGGGAGCTATGAGCAGTTCTTC.